The 19 T cell receptor beta chains presented below share a single source sample, sequenced in a study of T cells in tuberculosis (dated by TCRdb to 2016 to 2018). Library prep was done by the immunoSEQ multiplex PCR assay. TCRdb provides this immuneACCESS table in a form limited to in-frame rearrangements. Some clones are lacking; in checked studies, under half of them reflect an unresolved V gene, and why the rest are absent is not known. Within this sample are 35,000 to 55,000 clones, with 90% to 95% of them counted one time only. The biggest ten clones account for around 7% of the sample. The sequenced sample was PBMCs. The receptor set was obtained from a donor between 5 and 29 years old with latent tuberculosis or without tuberculosis infection.

The chain recombines TRBV19 with TRBJ2-5; 11 nucleotides match TRBD1. V was pared by 5 bases and J by 4 bases, with 6 bases of the junction left unmatched. This CDR3 is 15 amino acids long. The V gene's germline CDR1 is LNHDA and CDR2 SQIVND (reference sequence). CDR3 loop: CASSLLGTGGETQYF. In nucleotides, the CDR3 is TGTGCCAGTAGTCTCCTCGGGACAGGGGGAGAGACCCAGTACTTC.

The V gene is TRBV18, the J gene TRBJ1-4; possibly TRBD1 for D (5 bases). Germline V gives CDR1 KGHSH, CDR2 LQKENI. The CDR3 spans 14 residues. Trimming took 4 bases from V and 1 from J, leaving 7 bases between them. The CDR3 region has the DNA TGTGCCAGCTCACACGACAGAACTAATGAAAAACTGTTTTTT. It translates to CASSHDRTNEKLFF.

The CDR3 region is CASIPGTSVREKLFF. The CDR3 DNA reads TGTGCCAGCATTCCCGGGACTTCAGTAAGGGAAAAACTGTTTTTT. V and J are TRBV2 and TRBJ1-4, with D possibly being TRBD1 (5 bases). This CDR3 contains 15 residues. Germline loops: CDR1 SNHLY, CDR2 FYNNEI. Deletions cut 7 bases from V and 8 bases from J, with 20 bases between. The whole variable domain, filled in from reference TRBV2 and TRBJ1-4, reads EPEVTQTPSHQVTQMGQEVILRCVPISNHLYFYWYRQILGQKVEFLVSFYNNEISEKSEIFDDQFSVERPDGSNFTLKIRSTKLEDSAMYFCASIPGTSVREKLFFGSGTQLSVL.

This chain joins TRBV19 and TRBJ2-7; D possibly corresponds to TRBD2 (7 bases). Germline V gives CDR1 LNHDA, CDR2 SQIVND (reference sequence). Deletions cut 9 bases from V and 0 bases from J, with 18 bases between. The CDR3 is 15 residues long. The CDR3 bases are TGTGCCAGCAGGGAGGGGGACGATCACTCCTACGAGCAGTACTTC. Translation gives CASREGDDHSYEQYF.

Only one count was recorded for this clone. This rearrangement joins TRBV7-9 to TRBJ2-7; 7 nucleotides line up with TRBD1. J gave up 3 bases and V 5 bases, and 4 bases lay outside the gene matches. This CDR3 is 13 amino acids long. CDR1 SEHNR and CDR2 FQNEAQ come from the germline V gene (reference sequence). For the CDR3, the DNA is TGTGCCAGCAGCCGACAGGGCATCTACGAGCAGTACTTC. Residues: CASSRQGIYEQYF.

The rearrangement joins TRBV7-9 to TRBJ1-2; D not certain. The CDR3 is made up of 13 amino acids. CDR1 is SEHNR and CDR2 is FQNEAQ in the germline V gene (reference sequence). Trimming left V 5 bases short and J 5 bases short, with 12 bases between. The CDR3 DNA is TGTGCCAGCAGCCCCGGACGGGAATATGGCTACACCTTC. Its translation: CASSPGREYGYTF.

This chain links TRBV19 with TRBJ1-6; 8 bases align to TRBD1. V lost 8 bases to trimming and J lost 3 bases; unmatched junction nucleotides: 0. The germline V gene encodes CDR1 LNHDA and CDR2 SQIVND (reference sequence). This CDR3 is built from 13 residues. The CDR3 loop reads CASGTGYNSPLHF. The DNA for the CDR3 is TGTGCCAGTGGGACAGGCTATAATTCACCCCTCCACTTT. The whole variable domain, remainder taken from reference TRBV19 and TRBJ1-6, is DGGITQSPKYLFRKEGQNVTLSCEQNLNHDAMYWYRQDPGQGLRLIYYSQIVNDFQKGDIAEGYSVSREKKESFPLTVTSAQKNPTAFYLCASGTGYNSPLHFGNGTRLTVT.

J is TRBJ1-6 and V is TRBV2; D remains ambiguous. The CDR3 consists of 17 residues. V lost 7 bases and J lost 0, with 16 bases in between. Looked up from germline, CDR1 is SNHLY and CDR2 is FYNNEI. CDR3 loop: CASTGQILSSYNSPLHF. The CDR3 coding sequence is TGTGCCAGCACTGGGCAGATCTTAAGCTCCTATAATTCACCCCTCCACTTT.

This chain links TRBV4-2 with TRBJ1-3; D unresolved. V was cut by 1 base and J by 2 bases, with 9 bases left in between. The CDR3 spans 15 residues. Germline V gene sequence: CDR1 LGHNA, CDR2 YNFKEQ. Here the CDR3 DNA reads TGTGCCAGCAGCCAAGTCGAGGGAACTGGAAACACCATATATTTT. It codes for CASSQVEGTGNTIYF.

This chain uses TRBV7-9 with TRBJ2-7; 10 nucleotides align to TRBD1. The CDR3 extends over 14 amino acids. Germline assignment: CDR1 SEHNR and CDR2 FQNEAQ (reference sequence). Unmatched junction bases numbered 4, after V lost 5 bases and J lost 3 bases. The CDR3 here is CASSDRDRGYEQYF. CDR3 DNA: TGTGCCAGCAGCGACCGGGACAGGGGCTACGAGCAGTACTTC.

The chain combines TRBV15 with TRBJ1-2; D is unresolved. Germline V CDR1 and CDR2: LNHNV, YYDKDF (reference sequence). The CDR3 has 12 residues. Trimming took off 2 bases at V and 8 bases at J, with 9 bases between the two ends. This CDR3 is CATSRSSSGYTF. DNA for the CDR3: TGTGCCACCAGCAGATCGAGTTCGGGCTACACCTTC.

The rearrangement links TRBV4-1 to TRBJ1-4; 7 nucleotides agree with TRBD1. Germline CDR1 MGHRA, CDR2 YSYEKL. The CDR3 spans 16 residues. V shed 1 base and J 2 bases; nucleotides not matched to a gene: 4. CDR3 sequence (DNA): TGCGCCAGCAGCCAAGCGGACAGGCTGACTAATGAAAAACTGTTTTTT. As protein: CASSQADRLTNEKLFF.

The chain joins TRBV27 to TRBJ1-4, with D maybe TRBD1 (5 bases). V lost 5 bases and J 5 bases, leaving 12 bases between the germline ends. The CDR3 spans 14 residues. Per the germline V gene, CDR1 is MNHEY and CDR2 is SMNVEV (reference sequence). The CDR3, as DNA: TGTGCCAGCAGTCCTGACAGAAACAATGAAAAACTGTTTTTT. Amino acids: CASSPDRNNEKLFF.

The chain links TRBV29-1 to TRBJ2-6, with unresolved D. The CDR3 is 14 amino acids. The germline gives CDR1 SQVTM, CDR2 ANQGSEA. Trimming took off 6 bases at V and 0 bases at J, with 9 bases between the two ends. The CDR3, as DNA: TGCAGCGTGGAAACAGACTCTGGGGCCAACGTCCTGACTTTC. It encodes CSVETDSGANVLTF. The full variable domain, rest sourced from reference TRBV29-1 and TRBJ2-6, is SAVISQKPSRDICQRGTSLTIQCQVDSQVTMMFWYRQQPGQSLTLIATANQGSEATYESGFVIDKFPISRPNLTFSTLTVSNMSPEDSSIYLCSVETDSGANVLTFGAGSRLTVL.

V is TRBV10-3 and J is TRBJ1-1; TRBD1 agrees at 9 bases. The V gene's germline CDR1 is ENHRY and CDR2 SYGVKD. The junction had 4 bases not matched to a gene; V was cut back by 11 bases and J by 6 bases. The CDR3 sequence is 11 residues long. CDR3 loop: CAARQGAEAFF. The CDR3 DNA reads as TGTGCCGCCAGACAGGGGGCTGAAGCTTTCTTT.

CDR3 in amino acids: CASRRAGGVYNEQFF. Written as DNA, the CDR3 is TGTGCCAGCAGACGAGCGGGAGGAGTCTACAATGAGCAGTTCTTC. The chain recombines TRBV6-5 with TRBJ2-1, with 9 bases that match TRBD2. Per the germline V gene, CDR1 is MNHEY and CDR2 is SVGAGI. The CDR3 totals 15 residues. The trim removed 6 bases at V and 3 bases at J, leaving 6 bases unmatched.

The chain employs TRBV28 and TRBJ2-2; D remains ambiguous. V was pared by 5 bases and J by 2 bases, with 3 bases between. Per germline, CDR1 MDHEN and CDR2 SYDVKM. This CDR3 is 12 amino acids long. CDR3 in DNA: TGTGCCAGCAGTCTCAACACCGGGGAGCTGTTTTTT. It is translated as CASSLNTGELFF.

The J gene is TRBJ2-4, the V gene TRBV6-1; D is perhaps TRBD1 (6 bases). This CDR3 has 15 amino acids. V was trimmed by 4 bases and J by 15 bases, leaving 25 bases between them. CDR1 is MNHNS and CDR2 is SASEGT in the germline V gene. This chain's CDR3 is CASSGALRRGDTPYF. Written as DNA, the CDR3 is TGTGCCAGCAGTGGGGCATTAAGGAGAGGGGACACGCCGTACTTC.

The chain links TRBV6-5 to TRBJ2-2; weak D call: TRBD2 (6 bases). The germline gives CDR1 MNHEY, CDR2 SVGAGI. The V end was cut by 0 bases, the J end by 5 bases, with 13 bases between. The CDR3 extends over 16 amino acids. CDR3 bases: TGTGCCAGCAGTTACTCCGGGACTGCTTGGACCGGGGAGCTGTTTTTT. Translation gives CASSYSGTAWTGELFF.